The 28 T cell receptor beta chains below all came from one sample that was sequenced in a study of T cells in Graves' hyperthyroidism and ophthalmopathy. RNA transcripts were the template for amplifying TCR beta CDR3 regions. TCR CDR3 underwent first-round RT-PCR with the HTBI primer set. MiXCR, applied by TCRdb to the multiplex PCR reads, yields one record per CDR3 protein. Among hundreds of thousands of distinct CDR3 sequences listed, roughly 15% were seen once. Material: blood. The receptors stem from a woman between 50 and 59 years old with Graves' ophthalmopathy.

This clonotype was observed many times. The V call is TRBV28, the J call TRBJ2-2; 10 bases fit TRBD2. Germline V gene sequence: CDR1 MDHEN, CDR2 SYDVKM. CDR3 length: 15 residues. J gave up 6 bases and V 2 bases, and 3 bases lay outside the gene matches. As DNA, the CDR3 is TGTGCCAGCAGTTTAGGTAGCGGGAGGCCCGGGGAGCTGTTTTTT. Translation gives CASSLGSGRPGELFF.

This clonotype was observed at least ten times. This chain links TRBV7-9 with TRBJ2-5; TRBD2 might be the D (6 bases). Per the germline V gene, CDR1 is SEHNR and CDR2 is FQNEAQ (reference sequence). The CDR3 is 19 residues long. V lost 3 bases to trimming and J lost 4 bases, with 27 bases between them. The CDR3 DNA reads TGTGCCAGCAGCTTCTTTTCAGGGTGGTCTAGCGAGATTCGAGAGACCCAGTACTTC. Translating gives CASSFFSGWSSEIRETQYF.

This chain joins TRBV20-1 and TRBJ2-2; 12 bases are shared with TRBD2. The CDR3 length is 15 residues. CDR1 DFQATT and CDR2 SNEGSKA come from the germline V gene (reference sequence). With V trimmed by 6 bases and J by 7 bases, 9 bases remained unmatched. CDR3 loop: CSAQDVTSGSGELFF. In nucleotides, the CDR3 is TGCAGTGCCCAAGACGTGACTAGCGGGAGCGGGGAGCTGTTTTTT.

This clonotype was seen many times. J is TRBJ1-1 and V is TRBV27; 8 nucleotides align to TRBD1. Germline V gene data show CDR1 as MNHEY and CDR2 as SMNVEV (reference sequence). The V segment lost 2 bases and the J segment 1 base; nucleotides outside the gene matches: 9. The CDR3 is 17 residues long. CDR3 nucleotide sequence: TGTGCCAGCAGTTTACCCCCCGGACAGGGAGGGAACACTGAAGCTTTCTTT. It encodes CASSLPPGQGGNTEAFF.

V usage is TRBV27 and J usage is TRBJ1-2; D remains ambiguous. Per germline, CDR1 MNHEY and CDR2 SMNVEV (reference sequence). The CDR3 has 14 amino acids. V lost 7 bases, J lost 7 bases, and 19 bases lay in between. The CDR3 DNA reads as TGTGCCAGCAAAGACGGACTCCCCGGACGTGGCTACACCTTC. Encoded protein: CASKDGLPGRGYTF.

This clonotype occurred once. The chain is built from TRBV7-9 and TRBJ1-5, with 9 nucleotides matching TRBD1. The CDR3 has 15 residues. Germline V lookup: CDR1 SEHNR, CDR2 FQNEAQ (reference sequence). Trimming at V came to 1 base and at J to 6 bases, leaving 4 bases not matched to a gene. The DNA of the CDR3 is TGTGCCAGCAGCTTAGGGACAGGGGTGGGTCAGCCCCAGCATTTT. This encodes CASSLGTGVGQPQHF.

A few counts support this clonotype. The chain recombines TRBV20-1 with TRBJ2-1, with TRBD2 matching over 8 bases. The CDR3 is 15 amino acids. Germline values: CDR1 DFQATT, CDR2 SNEGSKA (reference sequence). The V gene end was trimmed by 1 base and the J gene end by 9 bases; junction bases not matched to a gene: 11. The CDR3 protein is CSARGAGGGWGEQFF. In DNA, the CDR3 is TGCAGTGCTAGAGGCGCGGGAGGAGGGTGGGGTGAGCAGTTCTTC.

This clonotype has at least ten counts. The genes are TRBV5-6 and TRBJ2-7; D gene unclear. CDR3 length equals 12 residues. V lost 3 bases and J 3 bases, leaving 7 bases between the germline ends. Germline loops: CDR1 SGHDT, CDR2 YYEEEE. The CDR3 DNA reads as TGTGCCAGCAGCTCGACCCACTACGAGCAGTACTTC. Translating gives CASSSTHYEQYF. Full variable domain (remainder filled in from reference TRBV5-6 and TRBJ2-7): DAGVTQSPTHLIKTRGQQVTLRCSPKSGHDTVSWYQQALGQGPQFIFQYYEEEERQRGNFPDRFSGHQFPNYSSELNVNALLLGDSALYLCASSSTHYEQYFGPGTRLTVT.

There are many counts of this clonotype. This chain connects TRBV28 to TRBJ2-1; TRBD1 agrees at 7 bases. J gave up 8 bases and V 7 bases, and 14 bases lay outside the gene matches. This CDR3 region has 15 residues. The germline gives CDR1 MDHEN, CDR2 SYDVKM. CDR3 DNA sequence: TGTGCCAGCACCGTGGGGGCAGGGGGACGGGATGAGCAGTTCTTC. Its translation is CASTVGAGGRDEQFF.

This clonotype was seen repeatedly, ten times or more. The chain combines TRBV5-1 with TRBJ2-1, with 11 bases that match TRBD2. The CDR3 extends over 19 amino acids. V dropped 3 bases and J dropped 1; count of bases not matched to a gene: 12. Germline V lookup: CDR1 SGHRS, CDR2 YFSETQ. The CDR3 DNA reads as TGCGCCAGCAGCTCGGGAGGGCTAGCGGGAGGACCGTCCTACAATGAGCAGTTCTTC. It encodes CASSSGGLAGGPSYNEQFF.

The V gene is TRBV7-3, the J gene TRBJ2-7; possibly TRBD1 or TRBD2 for D (5 bases each). CDR1 SGHTA and CDR2 FQGTGA come from the germline V gene. With 2 bases removed from V and 2 bases from J, the gap between germline ends came to 13 bases. The CDR3 length is 15 residues. CDR3 protein: CASSLFGDPTYEQYF. The CDR3 nucleotides read TGTGCCAGCAGCTTATTCGGGGACCCGACCTACGAGCAGTACTTC.

The chain couples TRBV9 to TRBJ2-2, with D unresolved. V lost 4 bases to trimming and J lost 1 base, with 11 bases between them. The CDR3 has 15 residues. CDR1 SGDLS and CDR2 YYNGEE come from the germline V gene. The CDR3 DNA reads as TGTGCCAGCAGCCCCATGCCGGAGAACACCGGGGAGCTGTTTTTT. Residues: CASSPMPENTGELFF.

This clonotype was found a few times. This chain links TRBV4-3 with TRBJ2-7; no firm D call. The V gene lost 3 bases and the J gene lost 4 bases, with 16 bases spanning the gap. The CDR3 sequence is 15 residues long. Germline V lookup: CDR1 LGHNA, CDR2 YSLEER. The CDR3 DNA sequence: TGCGCCAGCAGCCAGCGTCCAGAAAATAGTTACGAGCAGTACTTC. This sequence encodes CASSQRPENSYEQYF.

This chain uses TRBV6-1 with TRBJ1-2; the D gene is possibly TRBD1 (6 bases). V lost 7 bases to trimming and J lost 4 bases, with 13 bases between them. CDR3 length: 13 amino acids. Germline V gives CDR1 MNHNS, CDR2 SASEGT. The CDR3 DNA reads as TGTGCCAGCACCGGGGGGCAGTTCTATGGCTACACCTTC. Amino acid sequence: CASTGGQFYGYTF.

The table lists this clonotype with many counts. The gene calls are TRBV20-1 and TRBJ2-1, with D possibly TRBD2 on 5 matching bases. V was trimmed by 6 bases and J by 4 bases, leaving 19 bases between them. Germline-derived CDR1 and CDR2 are DFQATT and SNEGSKA (reference sequence). The length of the CDR3 is 15 residues. The CDR3 is CSADDYSGSYNEQFF. Written as DNA, the CDR3 is TGCAGTGCCGATGACTACAGCGGATCTTACAATGAGCAGTTCTTC.

This clonotype has only a few counts. The V call is TRBV12-3 or TRBV12-4, the J call TRBJ2-5; possible D gene TRBD2, 6 bases. Trimming removed 5 bases at V and 5 bases at J, with 24 bases between. CDR3 length: 17 amino acids. The DNA for the CDR3 is TGTGCCAGCAGTCCCCCCCGCCTTGCGGGGCAACGGGAGACCCAGTACTTC. It encodes CASSPPRLAGQRETQYF.

The table lists this clonotype with many counts. The V and J genes are TRBV20-1 and TRBJ2-1; D call uncertain. Germline lookup yields CDR1 DFQATT and CDR2 SNEGSKA (reference sequence). The CDR3 runs to 11 residues. With 3 bases removed from V and 5 bases from J, the gap between germline ends came to 5 bases. In DNA, the CDR3 is TGCAGTGCTAGGTTAAACAATGAGCAGTTCTTC. Its translation is CSARLNNEQFF.

This clonotype has more than one count but fewer than ten. The chain combines TRBV20-1 with TRBJ2-1; 12 bases are a match to TRBD2. CDR1 and CDR2 from the germline V gene are DFQATT and SNEGSKA (reference sequence). CDR3 length: 14 residues. V lost 1 base and J lost 10; bases outside the gene matches: 5. CDR3 nucleotide sequence: TGCAGTGCTAGAGCTAGCGGGAGGGCCCTGGAGCAGTTCTTC. It yields the protein CSARASGRALEQFF.

In its sample, this clonotype was seen many times. This rearrangement joins TRBV27 to TRBJ2-7; D remains unclear. The CDR3 consists of 13 residues. Germline V gene lookup returns CDR1 MNHEY and CDR2 SMNVEV (reference sequence). Trimming left V 4 bases short and J 5 bases short, with 12 bases between. This chain's CDR3 is CASSSQLTDEQYF. The CDR3 region has the DNA TGTGCCAGCAGTTCCCAACTCACGGACGAGCAGTACTTC.

The V call is TRBV6-2 or TRBV6-3, the J call TRBJ2-2; 8 nucleotides align to TRBD2. The CDR3 runs 14 residues. From germline, CDR1 is MNHEY and CDR2 SVGEGT. The V and J ends lost 7 bases and 9 bases, in that order; junction bases with no gene match: 10. Written as DNA, the CDR3 is TGTGCCAGCACAGGAGCGGGAGCTGCTCGGGAGCTGTTTTTT. This translates into CASTGAGAARELFF.

This clonotype was counted many times. This chain links TRBV20-1 with TRBJ1-1, with a tentative D call TRBD1 (6 bases). The germline V and J ends were trimmed by 3 bases and 7 bases, with 24 bases remaining between them. The germline V gene encodes CDR1 DFQATT and CDR2 SNEGSKA (reference sequence). The CDR3 extends over 16 amino acids. The CDR3 reads CSARPTIGTITVEAFF. In DNA form, the CDR3 reads TGCAGTGCTAGGCCAACCATCGGGACAATAACAGTTGAAGCTTTCTTT.

This clonotype occurred many times. The V call is TRBV12-3 or TRBV12-4, the J call TRBJ2-2, with 7 bases lining up with TRBD2. The CDR3 runs to 15 residues. V lost 2 bases and J lost 2; bases outside the gene matches: 2. In nucleotides, the CDR3 is TGTGCCAGCAGTTTATCTAGCGGCAACACCGGGGAGCTGTTTTTT. Amino acids: CASSLSSGNTGELFF.

Concerning this clonotype: Given a much more abundant clone one base away, this may be a read error. The rearrangement uses TRBV5-1 and TRBJ2-2; 7 bases match TRBD1. Germline V CDR1 and CDR2: SGHRS, YFSETQ. With V trimmed by 4 bases and J by 1 base, 7 bases remained unmatched. CDR3 length: 16 amino acids. The DNA for the CDR3 is TGCGCCAGCAGCCCGGGACAGTCCGTGAACACCGGGGAGCTGTTTTTT. It yields the protein CASSPGQSVNTGELFF. Full variable domain (rest looked up from reference TRBV5-1 and TRBJ2-2): KAGVTQTPRYLIKTRGQQVTLSCSPISGHRSVSWYQQTPGQGLQFLFEYFSETQRNKGNFPGRFSGRQFSNSRSEMNVSTLELGDSALYLCASSPGQSVNTGELFFGEGSRLTVL.

This chain links TRBV6-7 with TRBJ2-1; unclear D gene. TRBV6-7 is placed among ORFs of uncertain function. V was cut by 5 bases and J by 0 bases, with 14 bases left in between. The CDR3 contains 16 residues. CDR3: CASSEGRSSSYNEQFF. Written as DNA, the CDR3 is TGTGCCAGCAGTGAAGGACGGTCGAGCTCCTACAATGAGCAGTTCTTC.

In this sample, this clonotype turned up a few times. The chain has TRBV6-5 and TRBJ2-7; 9 positions agree with TRBD1. Germline V gene lookup returns CDR1 MNHEY and CDR2 SVGAGI. CDR3 length: 15 amino acids. Germline trimming cut 0 bases from V and 4 bases from J; bases unmatched to any gene: 4. The CDR3 sequence: CASSYSTGGIYEQYF. DNA of the CDR3: TGTGCCAGCAGTTACTCGACAGGGGGGATTTACGAGCAGTACTTC.

This clonotype showed up many times. The chain recombines TRBV27 with TRBJ1-5; 7 positions match TRBD1. The CDR3 covers 15 residues. Germline assignment: CDR1 MNHEY and CDR2 SMNVEV (reference sequence). V lost 3 bases and J lost 4; bases outside the gene matches: 6. CDR3 bases: TGTGCCAGCAGTTTCCTGCCAGGGGGTAATCAGCCCCAGCATTTT. Translation gives CASSFLPGGNQPQHF.

The table lists this clonotype with many counts. The V call is TRBV15, the J call TRBJ2-3, with a weak D call TRBD1 (6 bases). V was pared by 7 bases and J by 2 bases, with 7 bases between. Germline loops: CDR1 LNHNV, CDR2 YYDKDF (reference sequence). This CDR3 is built from 12 residues. In DNA form, the CDR3 reads TGTGCCACCAAGGGGGACACAGATACGCAGTATTTT. Its translation is CATKGDTDTQYF.

This clonotype was counted at least ten times. CDR3 residues: CASSLLPSEQYF. The CDR3 region has the DNA TGTGCCAGCAGTTTACTACCCTCCGAGCAGTACTTC. This sequence joins TRBV28 and TRBJ2-7; no reliable D call. CDR3 length equals 12 residues. Germline CDR1 MDHEN, CDR2 SYDVKM. Trimming removed 2 bases at V and 6 bases at J, with 8 bases between.